This T cell receptor beta chain is from a study of shared T cell receptors in the human thymus. Clones were read by immunoSEQ multiplex PCR, and TCRdb kept only the in-frame ones, dropping some. The sample holds hundreds of thousands of clones, about 90% seen once. V gave up 3 bases and J gave up 4 bases; unmatched junction bases: 5. The CDR3 covers 16 residues. The germline V gene encodes CDR1 SGHDN and CDR2 FVKESK. These sequences were also reported in another study, on human thymus T cells. In that study: Healthy Finnish infants undergoing corrective surgery for congenital heart defects were the donors. Thymic samples were excised during corrective heart operations. Seemingly biased V and J gene usage marked thymic and blood repertoires. Thymic repertoires of unrelated individuals were reported in related research to overlap highly.

The rearrangement joins TRBV14 to TRBJ2-1, with 11 bases identical to TRBD2. This clonotype originated in a boy younger than two with a congenital heart defect. What was sequenced was thymocytes. CDR3 protein: CASSQPGTSGYNEQFF. CDR3 sequence (DNA): TGTGCCAGCAGCCAGCCCGGGACTAGCGGATACAATGAGCAGTTCTTC.